This T cell receptor (beta chain) was sequenced for a study of glioma-infiltrating T cells after dendritic cell vaccination. Whole-study context: Patients received three intradermal dendritic cell vaccine injections at biweekly intervals. General observations from the study: No direct clonality-survival link was found; a diverse polyclonal response may matter.

About this clone: The antigen is not known.

Libraries were prepared by immunoSEQ multiplex PCR; TCRdb keeps only in-frame clonotypes and omits some of them. This table holds tens of thousands of clones, about four fifths found once. CDR3 length: 15 residues. Germline lookup yields CDR1 SGDLS and CDR2 YYNGEE. Trimming took 4 bases from V and 2 from J; bases not matched to a gene: 6. Time point here: after dendritic cell vaccination, including at tumor progression/relapse. PBMC sampling occurred before vaccination, two weeks after the third dose, and at progression. The sequence was obtained from a human donor with glioblastoma. The J gene is TRBJ1-3, the V gene TRBV9; 7 bases are shared with TRBD1. Source: blood, taken after dendritic cell vaccination. For the CDR3, the DNA is TGTGCCAGCAGCCCGACTGACAGGGCTGGAAACACCATATATTTT. This sequence encodes CASSPTDRAGNTIYF.